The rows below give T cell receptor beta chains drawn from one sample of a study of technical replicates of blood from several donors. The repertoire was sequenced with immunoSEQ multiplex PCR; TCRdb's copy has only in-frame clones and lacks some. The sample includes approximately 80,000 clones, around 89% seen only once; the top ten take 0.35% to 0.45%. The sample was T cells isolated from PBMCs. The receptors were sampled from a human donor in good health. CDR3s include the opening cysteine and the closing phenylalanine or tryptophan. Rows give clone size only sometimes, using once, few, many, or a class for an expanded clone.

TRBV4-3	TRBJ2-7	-	CASSQIQGALSYEQYF
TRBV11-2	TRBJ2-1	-	CASSWSSGRAEQFF
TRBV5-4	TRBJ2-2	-	CASSSLWDSGREDTGELFF
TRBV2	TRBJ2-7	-	CASSGSGVYEQYF
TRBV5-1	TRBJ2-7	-	CASSPGSSYEQYF
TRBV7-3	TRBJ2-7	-	CASSLGGAVYEQYF
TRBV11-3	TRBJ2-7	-	CAREAYEQYF
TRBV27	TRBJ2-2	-	CASKRGTSGRLNTGELFF
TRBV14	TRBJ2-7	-	CASSQVWSGTGHHEQYF
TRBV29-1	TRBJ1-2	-	CSVERGDSGYTF
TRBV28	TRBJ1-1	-	CASSGQGAAFF
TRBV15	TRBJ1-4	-	CATSPQRTGSEKLFF
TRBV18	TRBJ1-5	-	CASSPELNSNQPQHF
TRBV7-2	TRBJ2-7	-	CASSLGLWSYEQYF
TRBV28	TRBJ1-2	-	CASSRSPGTGVGYTF
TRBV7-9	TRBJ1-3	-	CASSYRGPSGNTIYF
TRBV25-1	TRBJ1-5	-	CASSEEENNQPQHF
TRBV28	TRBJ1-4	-	CASSLDRVDEKLFF
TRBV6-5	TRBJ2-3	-	CASSYLRGGSTDTQYF
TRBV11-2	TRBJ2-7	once	CASSLGREGYEQYF
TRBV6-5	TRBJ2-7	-	CASSEPGLAAYEQYF
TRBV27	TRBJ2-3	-	CASSLRQVGTDTQYF
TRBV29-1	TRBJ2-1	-	CSAGGTSGRYNEQFF
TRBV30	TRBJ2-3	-	CARGDLSGGTDTQYF
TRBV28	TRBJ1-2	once	CASSLRGTLSYTF
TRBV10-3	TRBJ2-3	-	CAISHSVSTDTQYF
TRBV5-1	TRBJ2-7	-	CASSLSQLRGVLFYEQYF
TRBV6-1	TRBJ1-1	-	CASRAGWTEAFF
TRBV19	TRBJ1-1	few	CASSTGKGEAFF
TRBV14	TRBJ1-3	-	CASSQVMSSGNTIYF
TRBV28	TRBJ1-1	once	CASSWTMGTEAFF
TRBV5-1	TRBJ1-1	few	CASSKRLGSTEAFF
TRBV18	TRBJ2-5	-	CASSPEGVRETQYF
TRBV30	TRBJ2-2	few	CAWRGARYTGELFF
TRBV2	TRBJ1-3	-	CASSARTGITGNTIYF
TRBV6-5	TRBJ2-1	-	CASSYSRESEQFF
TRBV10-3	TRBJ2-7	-	CAISEPSTSGNSYEQYF
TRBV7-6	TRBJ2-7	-	CASSLGAGVTYEQYF
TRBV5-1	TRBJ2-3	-	CASSWWTSGRADTQYF
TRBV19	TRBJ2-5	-	CASRLGLAEAGETQYF
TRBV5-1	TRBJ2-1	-	CASSHSGTDNEQFF
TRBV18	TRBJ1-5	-	CASSPPGTGDQPQHF
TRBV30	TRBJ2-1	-	CAWDSYNEQFF
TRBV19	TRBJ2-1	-	CASTPGGGQRDEQFF
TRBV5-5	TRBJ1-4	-	CASSLRGEKLFF
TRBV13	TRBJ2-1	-	CASSSYLGTGYRSYNEQFF
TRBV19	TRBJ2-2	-	CASSPGTGLAGELFF
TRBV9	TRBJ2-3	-	CASSVAGGGISASTDTQYF
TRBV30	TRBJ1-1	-	CAGNRGQNTEAFF
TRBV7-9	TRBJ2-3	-	CASSPLWGPLADTQYF
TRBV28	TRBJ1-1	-	CASKGQGYTEAFF
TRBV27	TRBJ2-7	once	CASSSTDRSYEQYF
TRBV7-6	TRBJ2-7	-	CASSQQSGVYEQYF
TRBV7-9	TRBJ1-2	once	CASSLGLDNYGYTF
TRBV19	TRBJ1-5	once	CASSRAGPNQPQHF
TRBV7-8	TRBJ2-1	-	CASSLGRYNEQFF
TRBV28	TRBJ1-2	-	CASSRPGGSYGYTF
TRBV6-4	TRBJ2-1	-	CASSGGLAGDEQFF
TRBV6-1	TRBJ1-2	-	CASSEALTAYYGYTF
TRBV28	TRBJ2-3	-	CAYQSGVDTQYF